This TCR beta chain was recorded in a study of blood T cell repertoires in COVID-19. Enrollees, 18 to 89 years old, lived in approximately 25 US areas. Here immunoSEQ multiplex PCR was the method, and the copy in TCRdb shows in-frame clones only, minus some. The sample lists some 160,000 clones, 85% occurring once. After removal of 6 bases from V and 2 bases from J, the junction contained 13 bases not matched to a gene. Germline CDR1 and CDR2: SGHAT and FQNNGV. This CDR3 is 17 amino acids long. The sample was PBMCs or T cells enriched from blood (not recorded which). The rearrangement uses TRBV11-2 and TRBJ2-7, with 10 bases that match TRBD1. The clonotype was recovered from a woman between 40 and 50 years old who had recovered from COVID-19. CDR3 region: CASRNSGTGVGTYEQYF. CDR3 DNA sequence: TGTGCCAGCAGAAATTCCGGGACAGGGGTCGGAACCTACGAGCAGTACTTC.